This is a list of T cell receptor beta chains from one sample in a study of shared clonotypes between healthy human individuals. Data came from immunoSEQ multiplex PCR; TCRdb stores just in-frame clones and leaves some out. The sample contains 1,400,000 or so clones, about 98.5% of which appear only once. Sequencing was carried out using naive CD4+ T cells sorted from blood. The receptor source for this set is a man aged 25 to 45 in good health. CDR3s include the opening cysteine and the closing phenylalanine or tryptophan. The D gene is left open where the match is weak. Expanded clones are given a class, and other clones once, few, many or no size at all.

D gene: TRBD2; J gene: TRBJ2-3; V gene: TRBV2; clone size: .; CDR3 DNA: TGTGCCAGCAGTGCGGGAGGGCCCGATACGCAGTATTTT; CDR3 protein: CASSAGGPDTQYF
D gene: .; J gene: TRBJ2-7; V gene: TRBV18; clone size: .; CDR3 DNA: TGTGCCAGCTCACCATTGGTAATGGGACTCCCGGGTACCTACGAGCAGTACTTC; CDR3 protein: CASSPLVMGLPGTYEQYF
D gene: TRBD1; J gene: TRBJ2-6; V gene: TRBV5-1; clone size: .; CDR3 DNA: TGCGCCAGCAGCCTCGGGACAGGGATAAGGACTGGGGCCAACGTCCTGACTTTC; CDR3 protein: CASSLGTGIRTGANVLTF
D gene: TRBD2; J gene: TRBJ2-5; V gene: TRBV5-6; clone size: .; CDR3 DNA: TGTGCCAGCAGCTTGAGTACTAGCGGGGGGAGCTGGTGGAACTTC; CDR3 protein: CASSLSTSGGSWWNF
D gene: TRBD2; J gene: TRBJ2-3; V gene: TRBV5-1; clone size: .; CDR3 DNA: TGCGCCAGCAGCTTGGGACTAGCGGGGAGCACAGATACGCAGTATTTT; CDR3 protein: CASSLGLAGSTDTQYF
D gene: .; J gene: TRBJ2-6; V gene: TRBV30; clone size: .; CDR3 DNA: TGTGCCTGGAGTGGAACCGGGACCGCAGGCCCCAACGTCCTGACTTTC; CDR3 protein: CAWSGTGTAGPNVLTF
D gene: .; J gene: TRBJ2-1; V gene: TRBV28; clone size: .; CDR3 DNA: TGTGCCAGCAGTTTAGACCCAGCGGAGAATGAGCAGTTCTTC; CDR3 protein: CASSLDPAENEQFF
D gene: TRBD2; J gene: TRBJ2-5; V gene: TRBV2; clone size: .; CDR3 DNA: TGTGCCAGCAGGCGGGGGACCCAAGAGACCCAGTACTTC; CDR3 protein: CASRRGTQETQYF
D gene: .; J gene: TRBJ2-5; V gene: TRBV9; clone size: .; CDR3 DNA: TGTGCCAGCAGCGTGGGGACATACCAAGAGACCCAGTACTTC; CDR3 protein: CASSVGTYQETQYF
D gene: .; J gene: TRBJ2-1; V gene: TRBV11-3; clone size: .; CDR3 DNA: TGTGCCAGCAGCTTGACGGGAACGTACAATGAGCAGTTCTTC; CDR3 protein: CASSLTGTYNEQFF
D gene: TRBD1; J gene: TRBJ2-3; V gene: TRBV28; clone size: .; CDR3 DNA: TGTGCCAGCAGTAGCACAGGGGGCGCTGGGACAGATACGCAGTATTTT; CDR3 protein: CASSSTGGAGTDTQYF
D gene: .; J gene: TRBJ2-7; V gene: TRBV5-4; clone size: .; CDR3 DNA: TGTGCCAGCAGCTTACAGGGTGGAGGTAACGAGCAGTACTTC; CDR3 protein: CASSLQGGGNEQYF
D gene: .; J gene: TRBJ1-1; V gene: TRBV5-4; clone size: once; CDR3 DNA: TGTGCCAGCACCCCCTCGGGTCCGAACACTGAAGCTTTCTTT; CDR3 protein: CASTPSGPNTEAFF
D gene: TRBD1; J gene: TRBJ1-4; V gene: TRBV5-1; clone size: .; CDR3 DNA: TGCGCCAGCAGCGCTCGACAGGGAAACGACCCGAATGAAAAACTGTTTTTT; CDR3 protein: CASSARQGNDPNEKLFF
D gene: .; J gene: TRBJ2-7; V gene: TRBV7-9; clone size: .; CDR3 DNA: TGTGCCAGCAGCTACCAAGGTGTGAGCTCCTACGAGCAGTACTTC; CDR3 protein: CASSYQGVSSYEQYF
D gene: .; J gene: TRBJ1-2; V gene: TRBV2; clone size: .; CDR3 DNA: TGTGCCAGCACCTTGAACCACTATGGCTACACCTTC; CDR3 protein: CASTLNHYGYTF
D gene: .; J gene: TRBJ1-2; V gene: TRBV7-2; clone size: .; CDR3 DNA: TGTGCCAGCAGCTTAGCCCCAGGCTATGGCTACACCTTC; CDR3 protein: CASSLAPGYGYTF
D gene: TRBD2; J gene: TRBJ2-1; V gene: TRBV14; clone size: .; CDR3 DNA: TGTGCCAGCAGCGAGCGGGAGACCCTAATCAATGAGCAGTTCTTC; CDR3 protein: CASSERETLINEQFF
D gene: .; J gene: TRBJ2-7; V gene: TRBV6-6; clone size: .; CDR3 DNA: TGTGCCAGCAGGGACGCGGGACACTCCTACGAGCAGTACTTC; CDR3 protein: CASRDAGHSYEQYF
D gene: TRBD2; J gene: TRBJ2-1; V gene: TRBV5-1; clone size: .; CDR3 DNA: TGCGCCAGCAGCTTGCGGGGACTAGCGGGAGTCGATGAGCAGTTCTTC; CDR3 protein: CASSLRGLAGVDEQFF
D gene: .; J gene: TRBJ2-3; V gene: TRBV9; clone size: .; CDR3 DNA: TGTGCCAGCAGCGTCTACTCTAGCACAGATACGCAGTATTTT; CDR3 protein: CASSVYSSTDTQYF
D gene: TRBD1; J gene: TRBJ2-7; V gene: TRBV19; clone size: .; CDR3 DNA: TGTGCCAGTAGTCAACCCGGGACAGGGACCGACGAGCAGTACTTC; CDR3 protein: CASSQPGTGTDEQYF
D gene: .; J gene: TRBJ1-5; V gene: TRBV5-8; clone size: .; CDR3 DNA: TGTGCCAGCAGCTTGGTCTTTCTCGGAAATCAGCCCCAGCATTTT; CDR3 protein: CASSLVFLGNQPQHF
D gene: TRBD2; J gene: TRBJ2-5; V gene: TRBV19; clone size: .; CDR3 DNA: TGTGCCAGTAGTCTGGGACTAGCCAGTCAAGAGACCCAGTACTTC; CDR3 protein: CASSLGLASQETQYF
D gene: .; J gene: TRBJ1-2; V gene: TRBV19; clone size: .; CDR3 DNA: TGTGCCAGTAGTATCTCCGGGAACTATGGCTACACCTTC; CDR3 protein: CASSISGNYGYTF
D gene: .; J gene: TRBJ1-1; V gene: TRBV10-1; clone size: .; CDR3 DNA: TGCGCCAGCAGTGCCCAACAGGGAGGAAACACTGAAGCTTTCTTT; CDR3 protein: CASSAQQGGNTEAFF
D gene: .; J gene: TRBJ1-3; V gene: TRBV13; clone size: .; CDR3 DNA: TGTGCCAGCAGCCAGGGTATCGCCATATATTTT; CDR3 protein: CASSQGIAIYF
D gene: .; J gene: TRBJ1-2; V gene: TRBV27; clone size: .; CDR3 DNA: TGTGCCAGCAGTTTTTTCCCCACACAGGGAGGGTATGGCTACACCTTC; CDR3 protein: CASSFFPTQGGYGYTF